This is a list of T cell receptor beta chains from one sample in a study of CD8+ T cells in alopecia areata. This table comes from immunoSEQ multiplex PCR, and its TCRdb copy is limited to in-frame clones, with some not included. Of 95,000 to 150,000 clones detected, around 63% appear once; the ten largest clones hold under 7.5%. This sample comprised CD4+ T cells sorted from blood, obtained at week 4, from a patient treated with tofacitinib. Receptors were obtained from a human donor with alopecia areata. Each CDR3 is given with its conserved first and last residue. Fields, in order: J gene, V gene, CDR3 protein.

TRBJ2-5 TRBV5-1 CASSLGDRTEETQYF
TRBJ1-1 TRBV25-1 CASRRVNTEAFF
TRBJ2-1 TRBV7-2 CASSLVGGLAGNNEQFF
TRBJ1-2 TRBV6-5 CASSYSRDSVGYTF
TRBJ2-5 TRBV29-1 CSVGAGDQETQYF
TRBJ2-3 TRBV29-1 CSVGEDTQYF
TRBJ2-5 TRBV28 CASNSVGLAGETQYF
TRBJ2-5 TRBV7-2 CASSSPGGGLGETQYF
TRBJ2-7 TRBV5-1 CASRRDTTYEQYF
TRBJ2-7 TRBV7-2 CASSDADRGKVYEQYF
TRBJ2-3 TRBV9 CASSVAGRLPGDTQYF
TRBJ2-3 TRBV6-5 CASSYTGTDTQYF
TRBJ1-2 TRBV6-5 CASSTSNYGYTF
TRBJ1-2 TRBV4-2 CASSLRGDDGYTF
TRBJ1-2 TRBV5-4 CASSLEQGSGYTF
TRBJ2-5 TRBV30 CAWSPSGETQYF
TRBJ1-3 TRBV5-4 CASSLGQSGNTIYF
TRBJ2-3 TRBV29-1 CSVSTRFTDTQYF
TRBJ1-2 TRBV4-1 CASSQDRGSYGYTF
TRBJ2-2 TRBV6-1 CASSERGGANTGELFF